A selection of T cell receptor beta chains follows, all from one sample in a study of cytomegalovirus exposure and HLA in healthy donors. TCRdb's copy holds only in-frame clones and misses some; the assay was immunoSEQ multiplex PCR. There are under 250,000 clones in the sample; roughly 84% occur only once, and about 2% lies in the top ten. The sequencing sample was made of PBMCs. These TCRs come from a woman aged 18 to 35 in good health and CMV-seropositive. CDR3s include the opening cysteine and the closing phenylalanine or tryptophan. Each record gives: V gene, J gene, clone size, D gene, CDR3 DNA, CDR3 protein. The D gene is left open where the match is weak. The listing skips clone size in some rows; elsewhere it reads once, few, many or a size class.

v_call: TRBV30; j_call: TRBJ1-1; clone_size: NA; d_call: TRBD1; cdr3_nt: TGTGCCTGGAGCCTTCGGGACAGGGGCAGTAACACTGAAGCTTTCTTT; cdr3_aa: CAWSLRDRGSNTEAFF
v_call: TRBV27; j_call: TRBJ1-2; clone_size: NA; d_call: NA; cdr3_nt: TGTGCCAGCAGTCACGCCGGACTGATCAATGGCTACACCTTC; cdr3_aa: CASSHAGLINGYTF
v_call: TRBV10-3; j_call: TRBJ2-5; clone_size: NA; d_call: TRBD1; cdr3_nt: TGTGCCATCAGAGGGACAGGGGAATTCCAAGAGACCCAGTACTTC; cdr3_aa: CAIRGTGEFQETQYF
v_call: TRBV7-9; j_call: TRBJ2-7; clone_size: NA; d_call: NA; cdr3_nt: TGTGCCAGCAGCCTGCAGGGCGGTGCTACGTCGTGG; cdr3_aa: CASSLQGGATSW
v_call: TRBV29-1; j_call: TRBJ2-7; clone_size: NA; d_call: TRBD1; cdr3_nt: TGCAGCGCCGAACAGGGGGAAGGGTCCTACGAGCAGTACTTC; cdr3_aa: CSAEQGEGSYEQYF
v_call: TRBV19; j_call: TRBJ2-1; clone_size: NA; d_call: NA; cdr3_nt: TGTGCCAGTAGTTTTGGGCACAATGAGCAGTTCTTC; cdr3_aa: CASSFGHNEQFF
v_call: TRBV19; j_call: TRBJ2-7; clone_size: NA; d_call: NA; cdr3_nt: TGTGCCAGTAGTTCCGGACTCGTCAGCTCCTACGAGCAGTACTTC; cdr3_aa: CASSSGLVSSYEQYF
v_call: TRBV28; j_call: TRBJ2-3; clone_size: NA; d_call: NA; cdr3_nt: TGTGCCAGCAGTGTCAGGACAGCGTGGGATACGCAGTATTTT; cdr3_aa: CASSVRTAWDTQYF
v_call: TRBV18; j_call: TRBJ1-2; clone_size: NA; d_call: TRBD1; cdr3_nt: TGTGCCAGCTCACAACGACAGGGTATGGACTATGGCTACACCTTC; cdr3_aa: CASSQRQGMDYGYTF
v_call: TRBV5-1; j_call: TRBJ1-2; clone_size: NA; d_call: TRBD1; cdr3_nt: TGCGCCAGCAGTCAAACAGGGGATAACTATGGCTACACCTTC; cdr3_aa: CASSQTGDNYGYTF
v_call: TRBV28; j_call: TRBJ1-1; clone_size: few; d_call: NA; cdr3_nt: TGTGCCTCAAAAGGGGAAACCCGACGTTCTGAAGCTTTCTTT; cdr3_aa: CASKGETRRSEAFF
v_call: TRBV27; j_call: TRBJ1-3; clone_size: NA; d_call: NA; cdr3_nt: TGTGCCAGCAGTTTATCTGGGCCGGTCTCTGGAAACACCATATATTTT; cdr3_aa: CASSLSGPVSGNTIYF
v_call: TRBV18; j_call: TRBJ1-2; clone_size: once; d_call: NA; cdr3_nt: TGTGCCAGCTCACCACGGTCAGAAGCTAACTATGGCTACACCTTC; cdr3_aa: CASSPRSEANYGYTF
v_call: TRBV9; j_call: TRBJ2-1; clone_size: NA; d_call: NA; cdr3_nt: TGTGCCAGCAGCGTAGCTCCTAGCGATGGGGTTGAGCAGTTCTTC; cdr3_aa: CASSVAPSDGVEQFF
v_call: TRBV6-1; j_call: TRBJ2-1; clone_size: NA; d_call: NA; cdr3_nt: TGTGCCAGCAGTGTCGACGGGGGATACAATGAGCAGTTCTTC; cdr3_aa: CASSVDGGYNEQFF
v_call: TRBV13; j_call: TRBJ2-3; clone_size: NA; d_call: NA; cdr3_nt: TGTGCCAGCAGCTGGGCCCTAAGTCCTTCTAGCACAGATACGCAGTATTTT; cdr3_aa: CASSWALSPSSTDTQYF
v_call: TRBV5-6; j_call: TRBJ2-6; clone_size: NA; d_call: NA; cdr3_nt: TGTGCCAGCAGCCCGACGACCAGCTTTCTAGGCTCTGGGGCCAACGTCCTGACTTTC; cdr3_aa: CASSPTTSFLGSGANVLTF
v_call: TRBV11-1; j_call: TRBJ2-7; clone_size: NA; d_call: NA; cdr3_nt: TGTGCCAGCAGCTCGGGACACGCCATCAACTACGAGCAGTACTTC; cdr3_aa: CASSSGHAINYEQYF
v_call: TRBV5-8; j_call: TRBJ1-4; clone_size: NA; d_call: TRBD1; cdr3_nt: TGTGCCAGCAGTCGCCAGGGGGCAACTAATGAAAAACTGTTTTTT; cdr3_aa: CASSRQGATNEKLFF
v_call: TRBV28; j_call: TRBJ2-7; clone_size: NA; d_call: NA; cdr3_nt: TGTGCCAGCAGTTTGTGGGGGAGGTTCGAGCAGTACTTC; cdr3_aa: CASSLWGRFEQYF
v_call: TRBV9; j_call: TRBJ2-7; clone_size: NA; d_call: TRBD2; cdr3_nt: TGTGCCAGCAGCGTAGAGGGCGGGAGGTCCTCCTACGAGCAGTACTTC; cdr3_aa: CASSVEGGRSSYEQYF
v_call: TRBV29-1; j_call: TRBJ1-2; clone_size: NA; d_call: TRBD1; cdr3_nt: TGCAGCGTTGTCCCCTCTGACAGGGCCTATGGCTACACCTTC; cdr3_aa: CSVVPSDRAYGYTF
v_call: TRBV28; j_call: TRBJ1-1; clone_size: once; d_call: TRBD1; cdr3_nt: TGTGCCAGCCTGGACAGGGAGAACACTGAAGCTTTCTTT; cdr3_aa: CASLDRENTEAFF
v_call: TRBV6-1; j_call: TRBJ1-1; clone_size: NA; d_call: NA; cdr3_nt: TGTGCCAGCAGTAGGGGGGAAGCTTTCTTT; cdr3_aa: CASSRGEAFF
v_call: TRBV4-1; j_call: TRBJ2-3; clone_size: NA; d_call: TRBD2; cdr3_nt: TGCGCCAGCAGCCAAGATTGGGACGGGGGGGGCACAGATACGCAGTATTTT; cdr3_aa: CASSQDWDGGGTDTQYF
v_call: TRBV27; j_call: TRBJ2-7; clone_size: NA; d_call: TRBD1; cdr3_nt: TGTGCCAGCAGTCTGGGACAGACCTACGAGCAGTACTTC; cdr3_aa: CASSLGQTYEQYF
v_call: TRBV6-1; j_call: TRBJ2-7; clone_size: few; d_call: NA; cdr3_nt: TGTGCCAGCATGACCGCCTGGAGCTACGAGCAGTACTTC; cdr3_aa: CASMTAWSYEQYF
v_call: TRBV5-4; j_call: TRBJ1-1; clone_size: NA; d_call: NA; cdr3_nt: TGTGCCAGCAGCTTGAGCCGGGGAAACACTGAAGCTTTCTTT; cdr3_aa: CASSLSRGNTEAFF